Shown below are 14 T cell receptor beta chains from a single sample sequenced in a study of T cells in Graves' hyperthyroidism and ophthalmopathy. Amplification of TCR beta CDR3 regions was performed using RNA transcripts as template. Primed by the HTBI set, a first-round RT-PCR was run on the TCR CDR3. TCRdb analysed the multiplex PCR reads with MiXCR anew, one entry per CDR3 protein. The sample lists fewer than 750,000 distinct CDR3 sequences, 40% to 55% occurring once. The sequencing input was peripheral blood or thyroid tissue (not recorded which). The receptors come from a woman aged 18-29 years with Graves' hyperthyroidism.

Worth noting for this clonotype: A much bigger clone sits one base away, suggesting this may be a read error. This CDR3 is CARSFVSPTTGELFF. The DNA of the CDR3 is TGTGCCAGAAGTTTTGTTAGCCCGACCACCGGGGAGCTGTTTTTT. This chain uses TRBV12-3 or TRBV12-4 with TRBJ2-2; D gene unclear. This CDR3 is built from 15 residues.

The chain's CDR3 is CASSQDETGAQETQYF. DNA for the CDR3: TGTGCCAGCAGCCAAGATGAGACAGGGGCCCAAGAGACCCAGTACTTC. The chain joins TRBV7-2 to TRBJ2-5, with 8 bases fitting TRBD1. CDR1 and CDR2 (germline): SGHTA, FQGNSA. The CDR3 loop spans 16 amino acids. V lost 5 bases to trimming and J lost 1 base; unmatched junction nucleotides: 9.

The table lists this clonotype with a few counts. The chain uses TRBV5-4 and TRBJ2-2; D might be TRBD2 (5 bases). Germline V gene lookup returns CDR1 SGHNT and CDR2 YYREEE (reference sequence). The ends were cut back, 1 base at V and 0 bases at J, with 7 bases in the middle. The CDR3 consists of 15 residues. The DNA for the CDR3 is TGTGCCAGCAGCTTGCCGGAGGCGAACACCGGGGAGCTGTTTTTT. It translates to CASSLPEANTGELFF.

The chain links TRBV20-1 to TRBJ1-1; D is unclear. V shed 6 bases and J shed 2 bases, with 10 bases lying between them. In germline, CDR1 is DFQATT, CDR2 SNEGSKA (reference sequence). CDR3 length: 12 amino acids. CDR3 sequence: CSAPQGNTEAFF. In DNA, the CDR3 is TGCAGTGCGCCTCAAGGAAACACTGAAGCTTTCTTT.

The CDR3 loop is CATSRDLLDRGANEKLFF. The CDR3 DNA is TGTGCCACCAGCAGAGATCTTCTTGACAGGGGGGCTAATGAAAAACTGTTTTTT. The V call is TRBV15, the J call TRBJ1-4, with TRBD1 identical over 9 bases. Germline V gene lookup returns CDR1 LNHNV and CDR2 YYDKDF (reference sequence). The CDR3 runs 18 residues. V was clipped by 0 bases and J by 3 bases; unmatched bases: 8.

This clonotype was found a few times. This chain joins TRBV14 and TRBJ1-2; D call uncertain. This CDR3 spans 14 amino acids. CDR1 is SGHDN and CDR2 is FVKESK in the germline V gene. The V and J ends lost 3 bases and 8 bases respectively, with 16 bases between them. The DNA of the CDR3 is TGTGCCAGCAGCCAGCCGGGATCGGTCGGGGGCTACACCTTC. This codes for CASSQPGSVGGYTF.

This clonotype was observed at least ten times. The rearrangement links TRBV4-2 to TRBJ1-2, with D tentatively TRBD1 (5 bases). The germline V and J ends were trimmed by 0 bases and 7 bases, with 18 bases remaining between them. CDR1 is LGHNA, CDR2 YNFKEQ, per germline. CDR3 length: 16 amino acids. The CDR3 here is CASSQDLTLGGVGYTF. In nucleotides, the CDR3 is TGTGCCAGCAGCCAAGATCTCACTTTAGGAGGGGTTGGCTACACCTTC.

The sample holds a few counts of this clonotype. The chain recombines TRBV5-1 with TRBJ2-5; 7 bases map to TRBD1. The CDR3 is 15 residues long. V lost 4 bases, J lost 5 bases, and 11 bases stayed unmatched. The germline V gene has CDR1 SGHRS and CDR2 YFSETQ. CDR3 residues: CASSTERGLEETQYF. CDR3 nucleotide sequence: TGCGCCAGCAGCACCGAGAGGGGGCTGGAGGAGACCCAGTACTTC.

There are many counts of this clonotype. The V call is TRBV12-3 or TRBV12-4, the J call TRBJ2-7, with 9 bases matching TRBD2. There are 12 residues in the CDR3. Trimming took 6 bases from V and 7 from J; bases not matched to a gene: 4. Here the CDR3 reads CASRGTSREQYF. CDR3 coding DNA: TGTGCCAGCAGGGGGACTAGCCGTGAGCAGTACTTC.

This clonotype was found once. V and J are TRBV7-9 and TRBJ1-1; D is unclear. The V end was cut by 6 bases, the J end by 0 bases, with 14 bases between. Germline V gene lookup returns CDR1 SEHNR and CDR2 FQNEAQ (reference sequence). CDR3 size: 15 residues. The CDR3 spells CASSELLEMNTEAFF. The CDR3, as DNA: TGTGCCAGCAGTGAATTACTAGAGATGAACACTGAAGCTTTCTTT.

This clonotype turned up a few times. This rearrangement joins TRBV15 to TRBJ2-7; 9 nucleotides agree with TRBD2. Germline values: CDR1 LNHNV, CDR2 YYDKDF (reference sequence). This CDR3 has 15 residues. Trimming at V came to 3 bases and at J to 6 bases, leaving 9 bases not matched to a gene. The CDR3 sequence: CATSSLRGGTLEQYF. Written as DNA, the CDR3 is TGTGCCACCAGCAGCTTGCGGGGGGGAACCCTCGAGCAGTACTTC.

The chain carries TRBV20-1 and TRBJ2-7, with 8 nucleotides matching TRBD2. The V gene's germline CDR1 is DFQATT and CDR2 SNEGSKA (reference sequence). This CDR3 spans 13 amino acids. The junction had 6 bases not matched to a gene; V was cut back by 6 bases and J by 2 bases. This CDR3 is CSAPGLGPYEQYF. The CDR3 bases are TGCAGTGCGCCGGGACTAGGTCCCTACGAGCAGTACTTC.

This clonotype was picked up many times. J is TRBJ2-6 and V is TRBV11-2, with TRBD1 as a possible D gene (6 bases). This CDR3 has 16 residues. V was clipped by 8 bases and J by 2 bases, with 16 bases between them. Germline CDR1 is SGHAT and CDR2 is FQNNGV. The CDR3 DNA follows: TGTGCCAGCGGGGGCCCTGAGTACCCTGGGGCCAACGTCCTGACTTTC. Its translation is CASGGPEYPGANVLTF.

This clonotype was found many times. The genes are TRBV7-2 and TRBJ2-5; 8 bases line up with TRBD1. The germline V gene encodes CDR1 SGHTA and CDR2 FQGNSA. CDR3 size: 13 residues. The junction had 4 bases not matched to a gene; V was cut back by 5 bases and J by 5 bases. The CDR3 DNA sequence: TGTGCCAGCAGCCGCAGGGGGCTGGAGACCCAGTACTTC. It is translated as CASSRRGLETQYF.